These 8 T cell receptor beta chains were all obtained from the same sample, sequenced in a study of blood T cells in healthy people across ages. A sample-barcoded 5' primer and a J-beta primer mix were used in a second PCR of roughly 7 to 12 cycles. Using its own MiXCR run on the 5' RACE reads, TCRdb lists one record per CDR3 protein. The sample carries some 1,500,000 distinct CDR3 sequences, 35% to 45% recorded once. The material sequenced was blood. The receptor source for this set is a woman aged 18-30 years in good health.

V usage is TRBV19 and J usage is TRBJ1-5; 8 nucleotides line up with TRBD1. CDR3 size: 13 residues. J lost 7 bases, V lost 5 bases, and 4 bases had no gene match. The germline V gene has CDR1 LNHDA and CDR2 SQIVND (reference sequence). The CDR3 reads CASSAGQGQPQHF. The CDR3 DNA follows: TGTGCCAGTAGTGCCGGACAGGGACAGCCCCAGCATTTT.

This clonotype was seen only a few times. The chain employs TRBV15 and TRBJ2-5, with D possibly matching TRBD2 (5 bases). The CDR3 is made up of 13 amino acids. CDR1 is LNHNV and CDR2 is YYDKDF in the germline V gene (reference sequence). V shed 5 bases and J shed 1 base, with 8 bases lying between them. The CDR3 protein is CATSSGIQETQYF. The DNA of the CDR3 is TGTGCCACCAGCTCCGGGATCCAAGAGACCCAGTACTTC.

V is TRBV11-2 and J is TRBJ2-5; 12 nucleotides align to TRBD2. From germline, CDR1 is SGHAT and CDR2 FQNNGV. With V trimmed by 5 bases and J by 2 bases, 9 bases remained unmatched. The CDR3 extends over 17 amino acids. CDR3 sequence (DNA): TGTGCCAGCAGCCGTAGACTAGCGGGAGATTATCAAGAGACCCAGTACTTC. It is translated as CASSRRLAGDYQETQYF.

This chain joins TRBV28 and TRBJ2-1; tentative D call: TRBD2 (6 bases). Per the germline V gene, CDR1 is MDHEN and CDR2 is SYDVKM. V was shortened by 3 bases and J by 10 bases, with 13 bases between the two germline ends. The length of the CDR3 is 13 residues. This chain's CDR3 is CASSFRDLREQFF. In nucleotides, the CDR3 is TGTGCCAGCAGTTTCCGGGACTTAAGGGAGCAGTTCTTC.

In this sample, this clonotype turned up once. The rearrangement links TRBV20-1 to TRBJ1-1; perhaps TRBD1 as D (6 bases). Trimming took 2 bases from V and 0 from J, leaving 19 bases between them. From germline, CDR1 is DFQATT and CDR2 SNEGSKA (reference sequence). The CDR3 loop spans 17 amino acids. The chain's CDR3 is CSARMPGHPYMNTEAFF. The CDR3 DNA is TGCAGTGCTAGAATGCCGGGACACCCCTATATGAACACTGAAGCTTTCTTT.

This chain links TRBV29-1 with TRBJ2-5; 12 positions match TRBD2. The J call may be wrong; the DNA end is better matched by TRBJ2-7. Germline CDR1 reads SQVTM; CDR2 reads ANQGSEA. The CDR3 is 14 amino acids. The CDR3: CSALSSGRANEQYF. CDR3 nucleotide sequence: TGCAGCGCCCTTTCTAGCGGGAGGGCCAACGAGCAGTACTTC.

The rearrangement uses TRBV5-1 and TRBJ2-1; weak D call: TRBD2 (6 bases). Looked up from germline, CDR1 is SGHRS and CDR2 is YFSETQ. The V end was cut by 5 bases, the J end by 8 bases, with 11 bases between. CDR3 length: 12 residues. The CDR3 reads CASRPGDDEQFF. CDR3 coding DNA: TGCGCCAGCAGGCCGGGGGACGATGAGCAGTTCTTC.

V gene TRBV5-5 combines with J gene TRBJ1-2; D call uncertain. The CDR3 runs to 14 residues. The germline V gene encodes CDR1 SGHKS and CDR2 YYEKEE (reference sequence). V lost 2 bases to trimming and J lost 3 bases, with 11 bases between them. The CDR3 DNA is TGTGCCAGCAGCTTATGGAGGATGGACTATGGCTACACCTTC. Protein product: CASSLWRMDYGYTF. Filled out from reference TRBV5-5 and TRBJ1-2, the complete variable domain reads DAGVTQSPTHLIKTRGQQVTLRCSPISGHKSVSWYQQVLGQGPQFIFQYYEKEERGRGNFPDRFSARQFPNYSSELNVNALLLGDSALYLCASSLWRMDYGYTFGSGTRLTVV.